The source of this TCR beta chain is a study of circulating and synovial CD4+ cells in juvenile arthritis. Produced via immunoSEQ multiplex PCR; TCRdb's table is partial and in-frame only. Among 30,000 to 40,000 clones listed, roughly 95% were seen once. Trimming at V came to 7 bases and at J to 6 bases, leaving 8 bases not matched to a gene. CDR3 size: 13 residues. Germline CDR1 and CDR2: SQVTM and ANQGSEA. This clonotype was sampled from a human donor with juvenile idiopathic arthritis. Sequencing was carried out using CD4+ T cells from blood. This chain joins TRBV29-1 and TRBJ2-5, with 10 bases that match TRBD2. CDR3 residues: CSAPLAGSQTQYF. Written as DNA, the CDR3 is TGCAGCGCCCCACTAGCGGGAAGTCAGACCCAGTACTTC.